Listed below are T cell receptor beta chains from one sample, sequenced in a study of blood T cell repertoires in COVID-19. This table comes from immunoSEQ multiplex PCR, and its TCRdb copy is limited to in-frame clones, with some not included. The data contain 450,000 to 500,000 clones, approximately 83% of them seen just once; the ten biggest clones take up roughly 3.2%. Material for sequencing was peripheral blood. The receptors here all came from a human donor in a cohort sampled during active COVID-19. Each CDR3 is given without its conserved first and last residue. Each record gives: CDR3 protein, J gene, V gene.

CDR3aa: AWSRGGRSTNEKLF
j_gene: TRBJ1-4
v_gene: TRBV30

CDR3aa: ASRGLIGNYEQY
j_gene: TRBJ2-7
v_gene: TRBV19

CDR3aa: ASSPISGDTPT
j_gene: TRBJ2-6
v_gene: TRBV18

CDR3aa: ASSLHRHTEAF
j_gene: TRBJ1-1
v_gene: TRBV6-5

CDR3aa: ASSPVYYSGANVLT
j_gene: TRBJ2-6
v_gene: TRBV2

CDR3aa: ASSQRRDLNTGELF
j_gene: TRBJ2-2
v_gene: TRBV7-3

CDR3aa: ASSQVTGTEAF
j_gene: TRBJ1-1
v_gene: TRBV3-1/TRBV3-2

CDR3aa: ASSLAASGRQETQY
j_gene: TRBJ2-5
v_gene: TRBV7-6

CDR3aa: ATSDRQGGTQY
j_gene: TRBJ2-5
v_gene: TRBV24-1

CDR3aa: ASSGQGRGNQPQH
j_gene: TRBJ1-5
v_gene: TRBV19

CDR3aa: ASSLAGTLGGNEQF
j_gene: TRBJ2-1
v_gene: TRBV5-1

CDR3aa: AWSTPFFGGNQPQH
j_gene: TRBJ1-5
v_gene: TRBV30

CDR3aa: ASNSGVFGETGNSNQPQH
j_gene: TRBJ1-5
v_gene: TRBV28

CDR3aa: ASSLFGTGVGYT
j_gene: TRBJ1-2
v_gene: TRBV28

CDR3aa: SVDPGQSYGYT
j_gene: TRBJ1-2
v_gene: TRBV29-1

CDR3aa: ASGGTDQETQY
j_gene: TRBJ2-5
v_gene: TRBV19

CDR3aa: ASTKGDYEQY
j_gene: TRBJ2-7
v_gene: TRBV3-1/TRBV3-2

CDR3aa: ASSLVGLAGAKDTQY
j_gene: TRBJ2-3
v_gene: TRBV7-2

CDR3aa: ASSQVGGSNQPQH
j_gene: TRBJ1-5
v_gene: TRBV3-1/TRBV3-2

CDR3aa: AWSLGRDSGTDTQY
j_gene: TRBJ2-3
v_gene: TRBV30

CDR3aa: ASSLDGAQGNTIY
j_gene: TRBJ1-3
v_gene: TRBV5-1

CDR3aa: SVQGSSYEQY
j_gene: TRBJ2-7
v_gene: TRBV29-1

CDR3aa: ASRAGPGQPQH
j_gene: TRBJ1-5
v_gene: TRBV27

CDR3aa: ASSKETGGAYYGYT
j_gene: TRBJ1-2
v_gene: TRBV21-1

CDR3aa: ASGKTRAGEQF
j_gene: TRBJ2-1
v_gene: TRBV14

CDR3aa: ASSEVRTQY
j_gene: TRBJ2-3
v_gene: TRBV6-1

CDR3aa: ASSLRGNEKLF
j_gene: TRBJ1-4
v_gene: TRBV7-2

CDR3aa: ASSEFSFEGGYRGYT
j_gene: TRBJ1-2
v_gene: TRBV25-1

CDR3aa: ASSVGRGSGYT
j_gene: TRBJ1-2
v_gene: TRBV2

CDR3aa: ASIQGGNTGELF
j_gene: TRBJ2-2
v_gene: TRBV28

CDR3aa: ASSLEGLYEQY
j_gene: TRBJ2-7
v_gene: TRBV5-1

CDR3aa: ASSAQGAGVELF
j_gene: TRBJ2-2
v_gene: TRBV9

CDR3aa: ASSLSPAGGPNGELF
j_gene: TRBJ2-2
v_gene: TRBV7-2

CDR3aa: ASSPWGGQGSGELF
j_gene: TRBJ2-2
v_gene: TRBV7-2

CDR3aa: TSTLPSGSQGEQY
j_gene: TRBJ2-7
v_gene: TRBV1

CDR3aa: ASSLDCRDTGELF
j_gene: TRBJ2-2
v_gene: TRBV11-3

CDR3aa: ASSLYGQGGGNTEAF
j_gene: TRBJ1-1
v_gene: TRBV28

CDR3aa: AYCPASSYEQY
j_gene: TRBJ2-7
v_gene: TRBV30

CDR3aa: ASSSPGLSLHEQY
j_gene: TRBJ2-7
v_gene: TRBV27

CDR3aa: ASSVEAPIRTSGLTDTQY
j_gene: TRBJ2-3
v_gene: TRBV19

CDR3aa: ASSLEGHRNTEAF
j_gene: TRBJ1-1
v_gene: TRBV7-3

CDR3aa: AVSGNTEAF
j_gene: TRBJ1-1
v_gene: TRBV19

CDR3aa: ASSPTGDLSGYT
j_gene: TRBJ1-2
v_gene: TRBV7-3

CDR3aa: ASSLWADGSTGELF
j_gene: TRBJ2-2
v_gene: TRBV5-5

CDR3aa: ASSAFRPEPGDHGYT
j_gene: TRBJ1-2
v_gene: TRBV2

CDR3aa: ATSGQTFNQPQH
j_gene: TRBJ1-5
v_gene: TRBV10-3

CDR3aa: ASSPGQDETQY
j_gene: TRBJ2-5
v_gene: TRBV18

CDR3aa: AWSVGQGRETQY
j_gene: TRBJ2-3
v_gene: TRBV30

CDR3aa: ASSAGGAGYGYT
j_gene: TRBJ1-2
v_gene: TRBV6-5

CDR3aa: ASSLRGALDTQY
j_gene: TRBJ2-3
v_gene: TRBV7-9

CDR3aa: ASSLLAGTTDTQY
j_gene: TRBJ2-3
v_gene: TRBV5-4

CDR3aa: ASSLGLYGTGDNEKLF
j_gene: TRBJ1-4
v_gene: TRBV5-8

CDR3aa: ASSLLGQGAPGEQF
j_gene: TRBJ2-1
v_gene: TRBV7-3

CDR3aa: ATRPPGLAANTGELF
j_gene: TRBJ2-2
v_gene: TRBV15

CDR3aa: ASSPRTGEARGYT
j_gene: TRBJ1-2
v_gene: TRBV7-2

CDR3aa: ASSQRATGAGDQPQH
j_gene: TRBJ1-5
v_gene: TRBV4-2